This T cell receptor beta chain derives from a study of T cells in Graves' hyperthyroidism and ophthalmopathy. This CDR3 is 13 amino acids long. Trimming removed 7 bases from V and 1 base from J, with 10 bases in between. Germline loops: CDR1 MNHEY, CDR2 SVGAGI. Regions amplified from RNA transcripts were the TCR beta CDR3 regions. When the TCR CDR3 underwent first-round RT-PCR, the HTBI primer set was used. TCRdb passed the multiplex PCR reads through MiXCR, listing each CDR3 protein once. The table has about 720,000 distinct CDR3 sequences, roughly a sixth seen once; the top ten hold 16%. The blood specimen was taken at initial hyperthyroidism diagnosis, before any ophthalmopathy symptoms.

Sequencing was performed on blood. This receptor was identified in a woman between 50 and 59 years old with Graves' hyperthyroidism that later progressed to Graves' ophthalmopathy. The gene calls are TRBV6-5 and TRBJ1-1; D is possibly TRBD1 (5 bases). This chain's CDR3 is CASIPDRNTEAFF. The CDR3 DNA sequence: TGTGCCAGCATACCTGACAGGAACACTGAAGCTTTCTTT.